Presented here are 22 T cell receptor beta chains from one specimen sequenced in a study of cytomegalovirus exposure and HLA in healthy donors. Only in-frame clones appear in the TCRdb table, and some are missing; sequencing was by immunoSEQ multiplex PCR. The table shows some 250,000 clones, with roughly 86% occurring only once. The sequencing input was PBMCs. All receptors derive from a woman under 40 in good health and CMV-seropositive.

CDR3: CASSQRDWGYEQYF. The CDR3 DNA is TGTGCCAGTAGTCAGCGGGATTGGGGTTACGAGCAGTACTTC. The chain combines TRBV19 with TRBJ2-7; 7 bases match TRBD2. Germline assignment: CDR1 LNHDA and CDR2 SQIVND (reference sequence). V lost 5 bases and J lost 4; bases outside the gene matches: 8. The CDR3 loop spans 14 amino acids.

CDR3 DNA sequence: TGTGCCAGCAGTGCCTTACTAGACAGGGACCCATCTGGCTACACCTTC. Translated, it gives CASSALLDRDPSGYTF. This chain joins TRBV6-1 and TRBJ1-2; 7 bases agree with TRBD1. CDR1 is MNHNS and CDR2 is SASEGT in the germline V gene. This CDR3 has 16 residues. V shed 4 bases, J shed 7 bases, and the junction held 15 bases outside the gene matches.

This clone was recorded once. This chain connects TRBV9 to TRBJ2-1; 11 bases match TRBD2. The V and J ends lost 4 bases and 4 bases, in that order; junction bases with no gene match: 4. Germline V lookup: CDR1 SGDLS, CDR2 YYNGEE. This CDR3 is built from 15 residues. The CDR3 protein is CASSLAGGTYNEQFF. The CDR3 DNA is TGTGCCAGCAGCTTAGCGGGAGGGACGTACAATGAGCAGTTCTTC.

For the CDR3, the DNA is TGTGCCAGCAGTTACAGGACAGGGTATCAGCCCCAGCATTTT. Its translation: CASSYRTGYQPQHF. The rearrangement joins TRBV6-5 to TRBJ1-5, with TRBD1 matching over 8 bases. V gave up 2 bases and J gave up 5 bases; unmatched junction bases: 2. This CDR3 contains 14 residues. Germline CDR1 MNHEY, CDR2 SVGAGI.

The chain combines TRBV4-1 with TRBJ1-3, with a weak D call TRBD1 (5 bases). Trimming removed 0 bases from V and 3 bases from J, with 12 bases in between. The germline CDR1 and CDR2 sequences are MGHRA and YSYEKL. The CDR3 covers 16 residues. The CDR3 loop reads CASSQDDRAHGNTIYF. In DNA, the CDR3 is TGCGCCAGCAGCCAAGATGACAGAGCGCATGGAAACACCATATATTTT.

The J gene is TRBJ2-3, the V gene TRBV28, with 7 positions matching TRBD2. The germline CDR1 and CDR2 sequences are MDHEN and SYDVKM. V dropped 2 bases and J dropped 2; count of bases not matched to a gene: 4. The CDR3 length is 15 residues. CDR3 sequence (DNA): TGTGCCAGCAGTTTAGGGGACTACCTCACAGATACGCAGTATTTT. It encodes CASSLGDYLTDTQYF.

This chain links TRBV5-4 with TRBJ2-2; 7 bases map to TRBD2. V lost 6 bases, J lost 3 bases, and 11 bases stayed unmatched. Germline V gene sequence: CDR1 SGHNT, CDR2 YYREEE (reference sequence). This CDR3 spans 16 amino acids. CDR3 protein: CASMTGGRGDTGELFF. In DNA, the CDR3 is TGTGCCAGCATGACGGGCGGGAGAGGCGACACCGGGGAGCTGTTTTTT.

The chain recombines TRBV5-4 with TRBJ1-3, with D perhaps TRBD1 (6 bases). In germline, CDR1 is SGHNT, CDR2 YYREEE (reference sequence). The V and J ends lost 4 bases and 2 bases respectively, with 13 bases between them. The CDR3 length is 15 residues. CDR3 coding DNA: TGTGCCAGCAGCCCTCGTGGGGGCCCTGGAAACACCATATATTTT. As protein: CASSPRGGPGNTIYF.

The chain carries TRBV19 and TRBJ2-7; D possibly corresponds to TRBD2 (5 bases). The V gene's germline CDR1 is LNHDA and CDR2 SQIVND (reference sequence). This CDR3 contains 14 residues. V shed 1 base and J shed 0 bases, with 7 bases lying between them. CDR3 coding DNA: TGTGCCAGTAGTATAGCCCGGGACTCCTACGAGCAGTACTTC. Protein product: CASSIARDSYEQYF.

The chain carries TRBV6-5 and TRBJ1-1; tentatively, D is TRBD1 (6 bases). V lost 6 bases and J lost 3, with 11 bases in between. The CDR3 length is 13 residues. Germline V lookup: CDR1 MNHEY, CDR2 SVGAGI. The CDR3 DNA is TGTGCCAGCAGCCCTTACAGGGACACTGAAGCTTTCTTT. Its translation is CASSPYRDTEAFF.

V and J are TRBV6-1 and TRBJ1-2; 10 nucleotides agree with TRBD1. Germline trimming cut 4 bases from V and 3 bases from J; bases unmatched to any gene: 11. The CDR3 extends over 17 amino acids. Germline-derived CDR1 and CDR2 are MNHNS and SASEGT. CDR3 sequence: CASSAGTGVLGHYGYTF. In DNA form, the CDR3 reads TGTGCCAGCAGTGCCGGGACAGGGGTTTTAGGGCACTATGGCTACACCTTC.

Here the CDR3 DNA reads TGTGCCAGCAGTGAAAGCGGGGCCCCTGTGGGTGAGCAGTTCTTC. Its translation is CASSESGAPVGEQFF. The genes are TRBV2 and TRBJ2-1, with 7 nucleotides matching TRBD2. This CDR3 is 15 amino acids long. V lost 2 bases, J lost 9 bases, and 10 bases stayed unmatched. The germline CDR1 and CDR2 sequences are SNHLY and FYNNEI.

The CDR3 coding sequence is TGCGCCAGCACGCGGCAGGGGAACTATGGCTACACCTTC. This gives the protein CASTRQGNYGYTF. The chain carries TRBV10-1 and TRBJ1-2, with a weak D call TRBD1 (6 bases). CDR3 length equals 13 residues. Trimming removed 7 bases at V and 2 bases at J, with 11 bases between. Germline lookup yields CDR1 WNHNN and CDR2 SYGVQD (reference sequence).

Only a few counts were recorded for this clone. The V and J genes are TRBV27 and TRBJ2-7, with a tentative D call TRBD1 (6 bases). Trimming removed 5 bases from V and 7 bases from J, with 12 bases in between. This CDR3 has 12 amino acids. Germline CDR1 MNHEY, CDR2 SMNVEV (reference sequence). In nucleotides, the CDR3 is TGTGCCAGCAGTCCGGCCGGACAGGAGCAGTACTTC. Amino acid sequence: CASSPAGQEQYF.

The chain is built from TRBV6-4 and TRBJ2-1, with 10 bases matching TRBD1. V was clipped by 4 bases and J by 7 bases; unmatched bases: 4. Germline V gives CDR1 MRHNA, CDR2 SNTAGT. The CDR3 has 14 amino acids. CDR3 protein: CASSAGQGMNEQFF. The CDR3 bases are TGTGCCAGCAGTGCGGGACAGGGGATGAATGAGCAGTTCTTC.

V and J are TRBV5-1 and TRBJ1-4; possibly TRBD1 for D (5 bases). CDR3 length equals 16 residues. The V and J ends lost 4 bases and 4 bases respectively, with 17 bases between them. CDR1 is SGHRS, CDR2 YFSETQ, per germline. Written as DNA, the CDR3 is TGCGCCAGCAGCATTACCTACAGCGGGGGTAATGAAAAACTGTTTTTT. Residues: CASSITYSGGNEKLFF.

This clone occurred once. V and J are TRBV5-6 and TRBJ2-1; D possibly corresponds to TRBD2 (6 bases). This CDR3 has 18 residues. Germline V CDR1 and CDR2: SGHDT, YYEEEE. The ends were cut back, 0 bases at V and 1 base at J, with 17 bases in the middle. CDR3 amino acids: CASSLGPPGLQSYNEQFF. DNA of the CDR3: TGTGCCAGCAGCTTGGGTCCCCCGGGACTCCAATCCTACAATGAGCAGTTCTTC.

V and J are TRBV6-1 and TRBJ2-3, with TRBD1 matching 10 bases. The CDR3 extends over 15 amino acids. Trimming took 4 bases from V and 4 from J; bases not matched to a gene: 5. In germline, CDR1 is MNHNS, CDR2 SASEGT. CDR3 sequence reads: CASSVRDRGPDTQYF. The CDR3 bases are TGTGCCAGCAGTGTCCGGGACAGGGGCCCAGATACGCAGTATTTT.

The chain uses TRBV7-8 and TRBJ2-7, with TRBD2 matching 9 bases. The germline gives CDR1 SGHVS, CDR2 FQNEAQ. The trim removed 1 base at V and 3 bases at J, leaving 13 bases unmatched. The CDR3 totals 18 residues. This CDR3 reads CASSLVVAGDVPGYEQYF. In nucleotides, the CDR3 is TGTGCCAGCAGCTTAGTCGTAGCGGGAGATGTACCCGGCTACGAGCAGTACTTC.

The chain links TRBV2 to TRBJ1-3; possible D gene TRBD1, 5 bases. The CDR3 spans 16 residues. V dropped 5 bases and J dropped 1 base, with 15 bases sitting between them. The germline CDR1 and CDR2 sequences are SNHLY and FYNNEI. CDR3 in DNA: TGTGCCAGCAGTTATTCAGGGTTTGGGTCTGGAAACACCATATATTTT. Encoded protein: CASSYSGFGSGNTIYF.

J is TRBJ1-5 and V is TRBV11-2, with 11 bases fitting TRBD1. Germline loops: CDR1 SGHAT, CDR2 FQNNGV. The CDR3 has 15 residues. V trimming: 4 bases; J trimming: 6 bases; junction bases outside the gene matches: 5. In DNA, the CDR3 is TGTGCCAGCAGCTCCGGGACAGGGGGTATTCAGCCCCAGCATTTT. Its translation is CASSSGTGGIQPQHF.

A remark on this clone: At the DNA level, this CDR3 is encoded by other sequences in the same sample as well. This sequence joins TRBV9 and TRBJ2-1; D possibly corresponds to TRBD2 (7 bases). Germline values: CDR1 SGDLS, CDR2 YYNGEE. The CDR3 extends over 15 amino acids. The germline V and J ends were trimmed by 0 bases and 7 bases, with 14 bases remaining between them. The CDR3 sequence: CASSVGGGSGNEQFF. For the CDR3, the DNA is TGTGCCAGCAGCGTAGGAGGGGGTAGCGGGAATGAGCAGTTCTTC.